These 32 T cell receptor beta chains were sequenced from one sample in a study of blood T cells in healthy people across ages. Together with a sample-barcoded 5' primer, a J-beta primer mix was included in a second PCR lasting roughly 7 to 11 cycles. TCRdb processed the 5' RACE reads anew with MiXCR; each CDR3 protein has one entry. The sample lists roughly 800,000 distinct CDR3 sequences; roughly 50% were seen once. Sample: blood. The receptors derive from a man aged 25-45 years in good health.

In this sample, this clonotype turned up a few times. The chain combines TRBV11-2 with TRBJ2-1; no firm D call. This CDR3 has 13 residues. Trimming removed 3 bases at V and 8 bases at J, with 11 bases between. The germline gives CDR1 SGHAT, CDR2 FQNNGV. CDR3 protein: CASSFIGLDEQFF. As DNA, the CDR3 is TGTGCCAGCAGCTTTATTGGGCTAGATGAGCAGTTCTTC.

This clonotype was detected once. J is TRBJ2-2 and V is TRBV27; unclear D gene. CDR1 and CDR2 (germline): MNHEY, SMNVEV (reference sequence). The CDR3 is 15 residues long. V was shortened by 1 base and J by 0 bases, with 6 bases between the two germline ends. In DNA form, the CDR3 reads TGTGCCAGCAGTTTATACAGCCCGAACACCGGGGAGCTGTTTTTT. This translates into CASSLYSPNTGELFF.

The rearrangement links TRBV29-1 to TRBJ2-7; D might be TRBD2 (7 bases). The germline V gene has CDR1 SQVTM and CDR2 ANQGSEA. V was shortened by 1 base and J by 2 bases, with 15 bases between the two germline ends. This CDR3 spans 15 amino acids. CDR3 residues: CSVEGGGQKPYEQYF. In DNA form, the CDR3 reads TGCAGCGTTGAAGGGGGGGGGCAGAAGCCCTACGAGCAGTACTTC.

This clonotype was seen only a few times. CDR3 sequence (DNA): TGCAGCGTAGCCGACTTGGGCTCAAACTATGGCTACACCTTC. It translates to CSVADLGSNYGYTF. The chain recombines TRBV29-1 with TRBJ1-2; D uncertain. Trimming left V 6 bases short and J 2 bases short, with 16 bases between. CDR3 length: 14 residues. CDR1 is SQVTM and CDR2 is ANQGSEA in the germline V gene.

This clonotype has just a few counts. The chain recombines TRBV25-1 with TRBJ2-1; 8 nucleotides match TRBD1. The germline CDR1 and CDR2 sequences are MGHDK and SYGVNS. This CDR3 has 15 residues. V was pared by 8 bases and J by 4 bases, with 10 bases of the junction left unmatched. The CDR3 nucleotides are TGTGCCAGCTACACGGACAGGGCCCCATACAATGAGCAGTTCTTC. This sequence encodes CASYTDRAPYNEQFF. Together with reference TRBV25-1 and TRBJ2-1, the CDR3 gives the full variable domain: EADIYQTPRYLVIGTGKKITLECSQTMGHDKMYWYQQDPGMELHLIHYSYGVNSTEKGDLSSESTVSRIRTEHFPLTLESARPSHTSQYLCASYTDRAPYNEQFFGPGTRLTVL.

This chain uses TRBV3-1 with TRBJ2-5; a possible D gene is TRBD2 (6 bases). Per germline, CDR1 LGHDT and CDR2 YNNKEL (reference sequence). This CDR3 spans 16 amino acids. Trimming pared 2 bases from V and 5 bases from J, leaving 18 bases between. The CDR3 region is CASSQPVAERYETQYF. In DNA, the CDR3 is TGTGCCAGCAGCCAACCAGTAGCGGAGCGGTATGAGACCCAGTACTTC.

The chain employs TRBV20-1 and TRBJ2-4, with TRBD2 matching over 11 bases. The DNA end is a closer match to TRBJ2-7, so the J assignment may be wrong. Germline V gene sequence: CDR1 DFQATT, CDR2 SNEGSKA (reference sequence). This CDR3 is 15 amino acids long. Here the CDR3 DNA reads TGCAGTGCTAGCCCGCTAGCGGGGGGCGTCGACGAGCAGTACTTC. It codes for CSASPLAGGVDEQYF.

CDR3 amino acids: CSARTTGAAFF. The CDR3 DNA reads as TGCAGTGCCAGAACGACAGGGGCGGCTTTCTTT. This chain joins TRBV20-1 and TRBJ1-1, with 8 bases lining up with TRBD1. With 6 bases clipped from V and 11 bases from J, the junction kept 8 bases outside the gene matches. The CDR3 has 11 amino acids. The germline V gene encodes CDR1 DFQATT and CDR2 SNEGSKA (reference sequence).

This sequence joins TRBV21-1 and TRBJ2-7; the table's D call, TRBD2, has no DNA check behind it. TRBV21-1 is noted as a pseudogene. This CDR3 has 14 residues. CDR3: CASAREEGTYEQYF. CDR3 DNA: TGTGCCAGCGCTAGGGAGGAAGGGACCTACGAGCAGTACTTC.

This clonotype was recorded only once. The chain links TRBV6-1 to TRBJ1-2, with 8 positions matching TRBD1. V lost 3 bases, J lost 4 bases, and 10 bases stayed unmatched. This CDR3 comprises 16 residues. Germline loops: CDR1 MNHNS, CDR2 SASEGT. CDR3 DNA sequence: TGTGCCAGCAGTGACCTCCCTACAGGGGGAGGCTATGGCTACACCTTC. Amino acids: CASSDLPTGGGYGYTF.

The chain employs TRBV6-2 or TRBV6-3 and TRBJ2-7; D could derive from TRBD1 or TRBD2 (5 bases each). Trimming took off 8 bases at V and 6 bases at J, with 20 bases between the two ends. CDR1 and CDR2 from the germline V gene are MNHEY and SVGEGT. The CDR3 consists of 14 residues. CDR3 coding DNA: TGTGCCAGCCTACCGGGACCTTCACCTGGCGAGCAGTACTTC. Translated, it gives CASLPGPSPGEQYF.

To note about this clonotype: Possible read error: a much larger clone is one base away. The chain employs TRBV9 and TRBJ2-7, with D maybe TRBD2 (7 bases). The end of the DNA fits TRBJ2-5 better, so the J call may be wrong. Germline values: CDR1 SGDLS, CDR2 YYNGEE. This CDR3 region has 14 residues. As DNA, the CDR3 is TGTGCCAGCAGCTCCCGGACTAGGGGGGAGACCCAGTACTTC. Translated, it gives CASSSRTRGETQYF.

The chain recombines TRBV10-3 with TRBJ2-3, with D perhaps TRBD1 (6 bases). Germline V gene lookup returns CDR1 ENHRY and CDR2 SYGVKD. V gave up 4 bases and J gave up 5 bases, with 10 bases separating them. The CDR3 contains 13 residues. The CDR3 DNA sequence: TGTGCCATCAGTGGGGAAGGGGGAGATACGCAGTATTTT. Protein product: CAISGEGGDTQYF.

The CDR3 loop reads CASNTGGYSNQPQHF. Here the CDR3 DNA reads TGTGCCAGCAACACCGGGGGGTATAGCAATCAGCCCCAGCATTTT. The V and J genes are TRBV7-8 and TRBJ1-5; TRBD1 might be the D (5 bases). Germline V lookup: CDR1 SGHVS, CDR2 FQNEAQ. Trimming took off 7 bases at V and 0 bases at J, with 13 bases between the two ends. The CDR3 sequence is 15 residues long.

V usage is TRBV2 and J usage is TRBJ2-3; 12 bases are shared with TRBD2. The CDR3 has 15 amino acids. The germline gives CDR1 SNHLY, CDR2 FYNNEI. The junction had 4 bases not matched to a gene; V was cut back by 5 bases and J by 4 bases. The CDR3 DNA reads TGTGCCAGCAGTTCTAGACTAGCGGGAGCAGATACGCAGTATTTT. Amino acid sequence: CASSSRLAGADTQYF. The entire variable domain, with the rest obtained from reference TRBV2 and TRBJ2-3, is as follows: EPEVTQTPSHQVTQMGQEVILRCVPISNHLYFYWYRQILGQKVEFLVSFYNNEISEKSEIFDDQFSVERPDGSNFTLKIRSTKLEDSAMYFCASSSRLAGADTQYFGPGTRLTVL.

The CDR3 nucleotides read TGCAGTGCCAGTTTTGGAGGAAACTACGAGCAGTACTTC. Translating gives CSASFGGNYEQYF. The gene calls are TRBV20-1 and TRBJ2-5; D is possibly TRBD2 (5 bases). The J call may be in error: the DNA end matches TRBJ2-7 better. There are 13 residues in the CDR3. Germline V CDR1 and CDR2: DFQATT, SNEGSKA (reference sequence).

V and J are TRBV4-3 and TRBJ2-3, with 11 bases lining up with TRBD2. Germline-derived CDR1 and CDR2 are LGHNA and YSLEER. CDR3 length equals 17 residues. J gave up 0 bases and V 0 bases, and 2 bases lay outside the gene matches. CDR3 in amino acids: CASSQERTSGSTDTQYF. CDR3 coding DNA: TGCGCCAGCAGCCAAGAGAGGACTAGCGGGAGCACAGATACGCAGTATTTT.

The chain is built from TRBV7-8 and TRBJ1-1; 7 positions match TRBD1. The V gene's germline CDR1 is SGHVS and CDR2 FQNEAQ. The CDR3 runs 17 residues. V was clipped by 1 base and J by 4 bases; unmatched bases: 12. In nucleotides, the CDR3 is TGTGCCAGCAGCTTAGTGACAGGACAGGTTGGGGGCACTGAAGCTTTCTTT. Protein: CASSLVTGQVGGTEAFF.

V gene TRBV6-1 combines with J gene TRBJ1-6, with 9 positions matching TRBD1. Germline CDR1 and CDR2: MNHNS and SASEGT. The V and J ends lost 6 bases and 6 bases, in that order; junction bases with no gene match: 6. The CDR3 spans 15 residues. Written as DNA, the CDR3 is TGTGCCAGCAGGGGAGAACAGGGGGCTAATTCACCCCTCCACTTT. Translation gives CASRGEQGANSPLHF.

In this sample, this clonotype turned up a few times. The V and J genes are TRBV7-2 and TRBJ2-7; the D gene is possibly TRBD2 (6 bases). V was clipped by 1 base and J by 4 bases, with 11 bases between them. The CDR3 runs 14 residues. Germline V gives CDR1 SGHTA, CDR2 FQGNSA. DNA for the CDR3: TGTGCCAGCAGCTTAGGAGTAGCGGTGTACGAGCAGTACTTC. This translates into CASSLGVAVYEQYF.

A few counts support this clonotype. This chain connects TRBV5-5 to TRBJ1-1, with 10 nucleotides matching TRBD1. The CDR3 contains 15 residues. V lost 3 bases to trimming and J lost 4 bases; unmatched junction nucleotides: 6. The germline gives CDR1 SGHKS, CDR2 YYEKEE (reference sequence). The CDR3 DNA reads TGTGCCAGCAGCTCACCGGGACAGGGGATCACTGAAGCTTTCTTT. It yields the protein CASSSPGQGITEAFF.

V usage is TRBV10-3 and J usage is TRBJ2-1; TRBD2 agrees at 8 bases. Germline V gene data show CDR1 as ENHRY and CDR2 as SYGVKD. This CDR3 comprises 16 residues. The ends lost 2 bases at V and 2 bases at J; junction bases unmatched: 5. The CDR3 is CAISEDGGGTYNEQFF. The CDR3 coding sequence is TGTGCCATCAGTGAGGACGGCGGGGGGACCTACAATGAGCAGTTCTTC.

The chain combines TRBV11-1 with TRBJ2-7; 7 nucleotides agree with TRBD2. V gave up 5 bases and J gave up 1 base; unmatched junction bases: 8. Germline V gene sequence: CDR1 SGHAT, CDR2 FQDESV (reference sequence). The CDR3 consists of 15 residues. CDR3 bases: TGTGCCAGCAGCCAGGGTAGCGGGCCTTCCTACGAGCAGTACTTC. Translated: CASSQGSGPSYEQYF.

The rearrangement uses TRBV20-1 and TRBJ2-3; 9 nucleotides match TRBD2. Germline values: CDR1 DFQATT, CDR2 SNEGSKA (reference sequence). The trim removed 4 bases at V and 4 bases at J, leaving 9 bases unmatched. This CDR3 contains 15 residues. This CDR3 is CSATHIAGGADTQYF. The DNA for the CDR3 is TGCAGTGCTACCCATATTGCGGGGGGGGCAGATACGCAGTATTTT.

This clonotype was seen a few times. The chain couples TRBV4-1 to TRBJ1-5; D is undetermined. CDR3 size: 14 residues. V lost 0 bases and J lost 9, with 12 bases in between. Germline V gives CDR1 MGHRA, CDR2 YSYEKL. DNA of the CDR3: TGCGCCAGCAGCCAAGATCAGACTCCCGGGCCCCAGCATTTT. As protein: CASSQDQTPGPQHF.

The chain employs TRBV20-1 and TRBJ2-4, with D possibly matching TRBD2 (6 bases). From germline, CDR1 is DFQATT and CDR2 SNEGSKA (reference sequence). The germline V and J ends were trimmed by 6 bases and 1 base, with 13 bases remaining between them. The CDR3 runs to 14 residues. CDR3 residues: CSARGAGAKNIQYF. The CDR3 nucleotides are TGCAGTGCCCGCGGGGCAGGGGCCAAAAACATTCAGTACTTC.

The CDR3: CASGEAQCEQFF. DNA of the CDR3: TGCGCCAGCGGAGAAGCACAGTGCGAGCAGTTCTTC. This sequence joins TRBV4-3 and TRBJ2-1; D unclear. V gave up 8 bases and J gave up 10 bases, with 15 bases separating them. The CDR3 loop spans 12 amino acids. Germline values: CDR1 LGHNA, CDR2 YSLEER.

This clonotype was observed a handful of times. This chain connects TRBV7-3 to TRBJ2-3; 9 bases map to TRBD2. The CDR3 runs 16 residues. Trimming removed 2 bases from V and 5 bases from J; junction bases left unmatched: 8. Looked up from germline, CDR1 is SGHTA and CDR2 is FQGTGA. The CDR3 here is CASSLYLSGSLDTQYF. The DNA of the CDR3 is TGTGCCAGCAGCTTATACCTTAGCGGGAGTTTAGATACGCAGTATTTT. Based on the CDR3 plus reference TRBV7-3 and TRBJ2-3, the full variable domain is GAGVSQTPSNKVTEKGKYVELRCDPISGHTALYWYRQSLGQGPEFLIYFQGTGAADDSGLPNDRFFAVRPEGSVSTLKIQRTERGDSAVYLCASSLYLSGSLDTQYFGPGTRLTVL.

V and J are TRBV5-1 and TRBJ2-1; D uncertain. The CDR3 covers 15 residues. V lost 2 bases, J lost 1 base, and 10 bases lay in between. Germline-derived CDR1 and CDR2 are SGHRS and YFSETQ. The DNA for the CDR3 is TGCGCCAGCAGCTTCAGGCCCCGGTCCTACAATGAGCAGTTCTTC. This codes for CASSFRPRSYNEQFF.

This sequence joins TRBV6-5 and TRBJ2-1, with D perhaps given as TRBD1 or TRBD2 (5 bases each). From germline, CDR1 is MNHEY and CDR2 SVGAGI. Trimming shortened V by 2 bases and J by 1 base, and 9 bases separated the two germline ends. The CDR3 has 15 residues. CDR3: CASSYTRGSYNEQFF. In DNA, the CDR3 is TGTGCCAGCAGTTACACTAGGGGATCCTACAATGAGCAGTTCTTC.

This sequence joins TRBV20-1 and TRBJ1-1, with TRBD1 as a possible D gene (6 bases). The CDR3 is made up of 12 amino acids. With 6 bases removed from V and 3 bases from J, the gap between germline ends came to 11 bases. Germline CDR1 and CDR2: DFQATT and SNEGSKA (reference sequence). The CDR3 loop is CSAGTPHTEAFF. In DNA form, the CDR3 reads TGCAGTGCCGGGACACCTCACACTGAAGCTTTCTTT.

The genes are TRBV6-6 and TRBJ2-3; D gene uncertain. Trimming took off 10 bases at V and 1 base at J, with 9 bases between the two ends. The CDR3 has 12 amino acids. Germline CDR1 is MNHNY and CDR2 is SVGAGI (reference sequence). The CDR3 DNA is TGTGCCACCAAGGACCGCACAGATACGCAGTATTTT. It is translated as CATKDRTDTQYF.